This is a list of T cell receptor beta chains from one sample in a study of T-cell memory formation after mild COVID-19. TCRdb reprocessed the 5' RACE reads via MiXCR and lists one record per CDR3 protein. The sample holds tens of thousands of distinct CDR3 sequences, 10% to 15% seen once. Sequenced: PBMCs or a T cell subset sorted from them (not recorded which). These receptors were taken from an adult woman who had mild COVID-19 (a few samples of this study predate the infection). Cell type and time point are not known. CDR3s include the opening cysteine and the closing phenylalanine or tryptophan. D genes are given only for firm matches. Clone size appears in some rows only: once, few, many, or a class for an expanded clone.

>many|TRBV7-6|TRBD1|TRBJ2-7
CASSLGQGDLYEQYF
TGTGCCAGCAGCTTAGGACAGGGTGATCTCTACGAGCAGTACTTC
>few|TRBV27|.|TRBJ2-2
CASSLYRGTGTGELFF
TGTGCCAGCAGTTTATATCGGGGCACGGGGACCGGGGAGCTGTTTTTT
>few|TRBV7-7|.|TRBJ2-5
CASSLAIGSQETQYF
TGTGCTAGCAGCTTAGCGATAGGGAGTCAAGAGACCCAGTACTTC
>.|TRBV11-2|TRBD1|TRBJ2-5
CASSLGGTGAGETQYF
TGTGCCAGCAGCTTAGGGGGGACAGGGGCAGGAGAGACCCAGTACTTC
>.|TRBV7-6|.|TRBJ2-1
CASSPPYGNEQFF
TGTGCCAGCAGCCCACCCTACGGAAATGAGCAGTTCTTC
>many|TRBV7-2|.|TRBJ2-3
CASSGGSTDTQYF
TGTGCCAGCAGCGGGGGAAGCACAGATACGCAGTATTTT
>many|TRBV11-1|.|TRBJ2-2
CASSLLGGTNTGELFF
TGTGCCAGCAGCTTACTGGGCGGGACGAACACCGGGGAGCTGTTTTTT
>few|TRBV27|.|TRBJ1-1
CASRGANTEAFF
TGTGCCAGCAGAGGGGCGAACACTGAAGCTTTCTTT
>few|TRBV10-3|.|TRBJ2-7
CAIMGQGDYEQYF
TGTGCCATCATGGGTCAGGGTGACTACGAGCAGTACTTC
>.|TRBV11-2|.|TRBJ1-5
CASSSRRGGYSNQPQHF
TGTGCCAGCAGCTCCAGACGGGGGGGCTATAGCAATCAGCCCCAGCATTTT
>few|TRBV4-3|.|TRBJ2-1
CASSQDRSLTPNEQFF
TGCGCCAGCAGCCAAGATCGGAGTTTAACTCCCAATGAGCAGTTCTTC
>few|TRBV20-1|.|TRBJ2-7
CSAIGRTYEQYF
TGCAGTGCTATAGGCAGGACCTACGAGCAGTACTTC
>.|TRBV12-3/TRBV12-4|TRBD1|TRBJ2-1
CASRSDRGLGEQFF
TGTGCCAGCAGAAGTGACAGGGGGCTGGGTGAGCAGTTCTTC
>.|TRBV7-8|TRBD2|TRBJ2-1
CASSLVSGSYNEQFF
TGTGCCAGCAGCTTAGTGAGCGGGAGCTACAATGAGCAGTTCTTC
>few|TRBV11-2|.|TRBJ2-1
CASSLGRVDYNEQFF
TGTGCCAGCAGCTTGGGGCGGGTGGACTACAATGAGCAGTTCTTC
>few|TRBV6-2/TRBV6-3|TRBD2|TRBJ2-7
CASGTSGTSGEQYF
TGTGCCAGCGGGACTAGCGGAACTTCTGGCGAGCAGTACTTC
>.|TRBV5-1|.|TRBJ2-5
CASSDGQMQETQYF
TGCGCCAGCAGCGACGGACAGATGCAAGAGACCCAGTACTTC
>.|TRBV3-1|TRBD1|TRBJ2-2
CASSHTGQRTGELFF
TGTGCCAGCAGCCACACGGGACAGAGGACCGGGGAGCTGTTTTTT
>few|TRBV19|TRBD1|TRBJ2-7
CASSIQGESYEQYF
TGTGCCAGTAGTATCCAGGGGGAGAGCTACGAGCAGTACTTC
>.|TRBV7-8|.|TRBJ2-7
CASSLDIGYEQYF
TGTGCCAGCAGCTTAGATATTGGCTACGAGCAGTACTTC
>.|TRBV20-1|TRBD2|TRBJ2-1
CSARAGTSPISSYNEQFF
TGCAGTGCTCGCGCCGGGACTAGCCCTATTAGCTCCTACAATGAGCAGTTCTTC
>.|TRBV6-6|TRBD1|TRBJ1-1
CASSPQQGAEAFF
TGTGCCAGCAGTCCGCAGCAGGGGGCTGAAGCTTTCTTT
>.|TRBV7-3|.|TRBJ2-3
CASSPMTGTDTQYF
TGTGCCAGCAGCCCAATGACTGGGACAGATACGCAGTATTTT
>few|TRBV4-3|TRBD2|TRBJ2-5
CASSQDRSGRSQETQYF
TGCGCCAGCAGCCAAGATCGTAGCGGGAGGTCCCAAGAGACCCAGTACTTC
>few|TRBV5-6|TRBD2|TRBJ2-1
CASSLVGLVNEQFF
TGTGCCAGCAGCTTGGTGGGACTAGTAAATGAGCAGTTCTTC
>few|TRBV6-2/TRBV6-3|.|TRBJ2-1
CASSYGRDEAATYNEQFF
TGTGCCAGCAGTTACGGTCGAGACGAAGCGGCCACCTACAATGAGCAGTTCTTC
>.|TRBV19|.|TRBJ1-5
CASTPGDVYSNQPQHF
TGTGCCAGTACCCCGGGGGACGTGTATAGCAATCAGCCCCAGCATTTT
>few|TRBV14|TRBD1|TRBJ2-1
CASTSGTASYNEQFF
TGTGCCAGCACTTCCGGGACAGCCTCCTACAATGAGCAGTTCTTC
>.|TRBV29-1|.|TRBJ2-2
CSVERAAGELFF
TGCAGCGTTGAGAGGGCGGCCGGGGAGCTGTTTTTT
>few|TRBV6-5|TRBD2|TRBJ2-1
CASTRDGLADNEQFF
TGTGCCAGCACCCGAGATGGCCTAGCGGACAATGAGCAGTTCTTC
>.|TRBV20-1|.|TRBJ2-3
CSAGLPRRWDTQYF
TGCAGTGCCGGACTACCCAGACGATGGGATACGCAGTATTTT
>few|TRBV11-2|TRBD2|TRBJ2-1
CASSPLLAGLYNEQFF
TGTGCCAGCAGCCCTCTACTAGCGGGGTTGTACAATGAGCAGTTCTTC
>few|TRBV15|.|TRBJ2-3
CATSTRRAYARDGNTQYF
TGTGCCACCAGCACCCGGCGGGCCTACGCTCGCGACGGAAATACGCAGTATTTT
>few|TRBV10-3|.|TRBJ2-1
CAIGGGQDPNEQFF
TGTGCCATCGGGGGGGGACAGGATCCAAATGAGCAGTTCTTC
>.|TRBV9|.|TRBJ1-1
CASGKGVGTEAFF
TGTGCCAGCGGCAAGGGGGTGGGCACTGAAGCTTTCTTT
>few|TRBV20-1|.|TRBJ2-7
CSVTTNREPYEQYF
TGCAGTGTTACAACCAACAGGGAGCCCTACGAGCAGTACTTC
>.|TRBV2|.|TRBJ1-2
CASSPADVIRGYTF
TGTGCCAGCTCCCCGGCGGACGTTATCAGAGGCTACACCTTC
>many|TRBV7-9|TRBD1|TRBJ2-5
CASSLTGNQETQYF
TGTGCCAGCAGCTTGACAGGGAACCAAGAGACCCAGTACTTC
>.|TRBV15|.|TRBJ1-2
CATSRDSDSWRSTF
TGTGCCACCAGCAGAGACTCGGACAGCTGGAGGTCCACCTTC